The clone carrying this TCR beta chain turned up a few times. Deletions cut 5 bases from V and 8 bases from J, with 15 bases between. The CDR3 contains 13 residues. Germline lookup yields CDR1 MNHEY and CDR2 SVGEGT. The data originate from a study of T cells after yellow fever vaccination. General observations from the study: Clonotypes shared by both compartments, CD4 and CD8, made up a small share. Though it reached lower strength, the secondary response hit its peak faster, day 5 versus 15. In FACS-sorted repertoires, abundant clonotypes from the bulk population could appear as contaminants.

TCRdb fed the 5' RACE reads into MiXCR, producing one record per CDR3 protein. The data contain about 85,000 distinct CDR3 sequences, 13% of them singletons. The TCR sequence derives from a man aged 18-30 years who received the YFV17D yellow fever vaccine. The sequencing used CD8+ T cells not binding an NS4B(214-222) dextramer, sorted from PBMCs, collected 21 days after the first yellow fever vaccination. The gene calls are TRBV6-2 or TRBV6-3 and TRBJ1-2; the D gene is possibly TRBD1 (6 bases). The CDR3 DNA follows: TGTGCCAGCAGTCCAGGGGTATCTTTCGGCTACACCTTC. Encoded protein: CASSPGVSFGYTF.